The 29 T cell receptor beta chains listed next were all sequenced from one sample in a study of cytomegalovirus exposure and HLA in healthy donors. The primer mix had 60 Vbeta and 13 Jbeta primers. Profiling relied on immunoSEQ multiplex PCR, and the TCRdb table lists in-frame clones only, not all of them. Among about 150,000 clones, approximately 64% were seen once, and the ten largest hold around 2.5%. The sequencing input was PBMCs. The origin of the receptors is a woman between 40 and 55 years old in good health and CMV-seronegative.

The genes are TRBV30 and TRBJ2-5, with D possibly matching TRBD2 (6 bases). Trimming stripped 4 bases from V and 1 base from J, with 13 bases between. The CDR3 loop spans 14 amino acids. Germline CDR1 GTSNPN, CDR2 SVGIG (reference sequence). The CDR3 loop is CAWNPGLPQETQYF. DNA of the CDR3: TGTGCCTGGAACCCAGGACTACCCCAAGAGACCCAGTACTTC.

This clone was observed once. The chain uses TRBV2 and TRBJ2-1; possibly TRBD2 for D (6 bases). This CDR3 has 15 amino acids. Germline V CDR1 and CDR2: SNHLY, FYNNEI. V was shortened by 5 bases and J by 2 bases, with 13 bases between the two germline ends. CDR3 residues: CASSSRAGAYNEQFF. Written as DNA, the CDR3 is TGTGCCAGCAGTTCCCGAGCGGGCGCCTACAATGAGCAGTTCTTC.

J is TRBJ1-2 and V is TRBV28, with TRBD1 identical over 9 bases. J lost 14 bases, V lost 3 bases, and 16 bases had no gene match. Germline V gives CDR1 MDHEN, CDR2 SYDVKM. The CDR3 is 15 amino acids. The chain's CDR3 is CASSFPGQGYRGDTF. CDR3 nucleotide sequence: TGTGCCAGCAGTTTCCCGGGACAGGGCTACCGAGGGGATACCTTC.

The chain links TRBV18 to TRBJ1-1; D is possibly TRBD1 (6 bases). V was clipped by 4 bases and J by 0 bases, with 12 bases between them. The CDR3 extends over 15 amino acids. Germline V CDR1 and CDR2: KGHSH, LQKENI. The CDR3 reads CASSLLQGLNTEAFF. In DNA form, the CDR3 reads TGTGCCAGCTCACTTCTACAGGGTTTGAACACTGAAGCTTTCTTT.

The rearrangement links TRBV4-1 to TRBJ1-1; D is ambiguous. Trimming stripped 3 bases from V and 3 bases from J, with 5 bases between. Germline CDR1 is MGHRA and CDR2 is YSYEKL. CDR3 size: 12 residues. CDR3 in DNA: TGCGCCAGCAGCCATTTCGACACTGAAGCTTTCTTT. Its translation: CASSHFDTEAFF.

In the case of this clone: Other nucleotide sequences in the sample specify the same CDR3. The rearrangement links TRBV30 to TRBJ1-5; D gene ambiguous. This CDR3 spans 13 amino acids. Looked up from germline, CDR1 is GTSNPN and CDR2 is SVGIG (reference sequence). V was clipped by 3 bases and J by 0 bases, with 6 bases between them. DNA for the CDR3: TGTGCCTGGAGCGAGAGTAGCAATCAGCCCCAGCATTTT. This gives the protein CAWSESSNQPQHF.

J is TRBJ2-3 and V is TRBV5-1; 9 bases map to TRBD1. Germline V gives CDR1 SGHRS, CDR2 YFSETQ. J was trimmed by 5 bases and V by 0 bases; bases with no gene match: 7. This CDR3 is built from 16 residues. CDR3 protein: CASSLAQGASVDTQYF. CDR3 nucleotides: TGCGCCAGCAGCTTGGCACAGGGGGCTTCAGTAGATACGCAGTATTTT.

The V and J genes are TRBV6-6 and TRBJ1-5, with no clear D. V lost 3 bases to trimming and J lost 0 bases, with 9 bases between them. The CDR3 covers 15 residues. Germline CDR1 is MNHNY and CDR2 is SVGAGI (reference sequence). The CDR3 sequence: CASSYSTASNQPQHF. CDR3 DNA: TGTGCCAGCAGTTATAGTACAGCTAGCAATCAGCCCCAGCATTTT.

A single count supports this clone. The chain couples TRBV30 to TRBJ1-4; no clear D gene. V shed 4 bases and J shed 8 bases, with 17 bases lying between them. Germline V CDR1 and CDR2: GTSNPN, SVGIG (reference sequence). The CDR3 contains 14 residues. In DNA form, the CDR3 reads TGTGCCTGGACCGAAGGCGCGGGAGCCGAAAAACTGTTTTTT. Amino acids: CAWTEGAGAEKLFF.

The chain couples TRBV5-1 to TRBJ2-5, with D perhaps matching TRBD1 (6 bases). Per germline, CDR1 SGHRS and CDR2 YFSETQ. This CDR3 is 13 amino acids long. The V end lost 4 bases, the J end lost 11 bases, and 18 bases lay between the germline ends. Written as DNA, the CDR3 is TGCGCCAGCAGCCCAGGACAGTCGGAAGAGCAGTACTTC. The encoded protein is CASSPGQSEEQYF.

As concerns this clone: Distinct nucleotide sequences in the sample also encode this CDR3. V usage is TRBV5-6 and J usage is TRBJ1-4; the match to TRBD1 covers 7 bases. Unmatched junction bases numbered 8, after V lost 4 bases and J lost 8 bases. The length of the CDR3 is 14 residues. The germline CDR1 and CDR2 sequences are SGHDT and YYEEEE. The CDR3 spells CASSRDRVEEKLFF. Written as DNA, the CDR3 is TGTGCCAGCAGCCGCGACAGGGTGGAAGAAAAACTGTTTTTT. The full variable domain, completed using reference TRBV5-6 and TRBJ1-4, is DAGVTQSPTHLIKTRGQQVTLRCSPKSGHDTVSWYQQALGQGPQFIFQYYEEEERQRGNFPDRFSGHQFPNYSSELNVNALLLGDSALYLCASSRDRVEEKLFFGSGTQLSVL.

CDR3 sequence: CASSLRGTSGGAKNIQYF. The CDR3 DNA reads TGCGCCAGCAGCCTCAGAGGGACTAGCGGGGGGGCCAAAAACATTCAGTACTTC. V usage is TRBV4-3 and J usage is TRBJ2-4; 15 bases line up with TRBD2. Germline CDR1 is LGHNA and CDR2 is YSLEER. Germline trimming cut 4 bases from V and 1 base from J; bases unmatched to any gene: 5. The CDR3 totals 18 residues.

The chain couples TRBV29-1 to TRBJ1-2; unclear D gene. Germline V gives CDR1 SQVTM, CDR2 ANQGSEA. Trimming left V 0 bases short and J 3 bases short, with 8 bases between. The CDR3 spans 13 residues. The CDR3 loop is CSVEDAEDYGYTF. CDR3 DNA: TGCAGCGTTGAAGACGCGGAAGACTATGGCTACACCTTC. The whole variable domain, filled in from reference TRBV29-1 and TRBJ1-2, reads SAVISQKPSRDICQRGTSLTIQCQVDSQVTMMFWYRQQPGQSLTLIATANQGSEATYESGFVIDKFPISRPNLTFSTLTVSNMSPEDSSIYLCSVEDAEDYGYTFGSGTRLTVV.

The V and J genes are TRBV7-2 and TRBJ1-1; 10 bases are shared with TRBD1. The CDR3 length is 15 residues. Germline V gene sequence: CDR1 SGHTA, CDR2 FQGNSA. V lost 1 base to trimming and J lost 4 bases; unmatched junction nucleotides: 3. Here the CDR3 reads CASSLGQGAITEAFF. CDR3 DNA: TGTGCCAGCAGCTTAGGACAGGGGGCGATCACTGAAGCTTTCTTT.

CDR3 sequence (DNA): TGTGCTAGTGGTTCGAGACCAGGGAACACTGAAGCTTTCTTT. Amino acid sequence: CASGSRPGNTEAFF. The V and J genes are TRBV12-5 and TRBJ1-1; no clear D gene. Trimming left V 4 bases short and J 1 base short, with 10 bases between. The CDR3 has 14 residues. Germline V gene data show CDR1 as LGHNT and CDR2 as FRNRAP.

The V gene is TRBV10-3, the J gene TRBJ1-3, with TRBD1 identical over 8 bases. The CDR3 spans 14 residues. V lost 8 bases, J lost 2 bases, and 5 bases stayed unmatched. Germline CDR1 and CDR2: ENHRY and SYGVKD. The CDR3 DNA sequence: TGTGCCATCGGGTTACAGGGGGCTGGAAACACCATATATTTT. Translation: CAIGLQGAGNTIYF.

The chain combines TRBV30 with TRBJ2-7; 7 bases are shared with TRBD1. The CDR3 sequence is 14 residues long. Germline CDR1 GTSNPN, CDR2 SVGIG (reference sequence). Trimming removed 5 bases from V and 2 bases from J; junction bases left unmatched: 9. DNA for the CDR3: TGTGCCTGGGCCACCGGGACAGACCCCTACGAGCAGTACTTC. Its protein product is CAWATGTDPYEQYF. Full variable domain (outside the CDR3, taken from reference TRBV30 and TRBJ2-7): SQTIHQWPATLVQPVGSPLSLECTVEGTSNPNLYWYRQAAGRGLQLLFYSVGIGQISSEVPQNLSASRPQDRQFILSSKKLLLSDSGFYLCAWATGTDPYEQYFGPGTRLTVT.

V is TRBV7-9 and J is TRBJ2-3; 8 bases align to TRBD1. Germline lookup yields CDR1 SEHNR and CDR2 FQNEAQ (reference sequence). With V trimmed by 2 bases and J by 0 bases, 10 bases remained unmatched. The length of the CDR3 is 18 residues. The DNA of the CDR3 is TGTGCCAGCAGCTTAATGAGGACAGGGCTACCTAGCACAGATACGCAGTATTTT. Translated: CASSLMRTGLPSTDTQYF.

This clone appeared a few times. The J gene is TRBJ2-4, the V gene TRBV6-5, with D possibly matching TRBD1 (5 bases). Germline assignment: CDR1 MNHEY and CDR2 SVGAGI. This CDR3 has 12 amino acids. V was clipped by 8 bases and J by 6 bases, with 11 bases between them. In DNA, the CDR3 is TGTGCCAGCGGAGTGGGGCGAAACATTCAGTACTTC. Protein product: CASGVGRNIQYF.

CDR3 residues: CASSQGTGFDQPQHF. The CDR3 coding sequence is TGCGCCAGCAGCCAAGGGACAGGGTTTGATCAGCCCCAGCATTTT. This rearrangement joins TRBV4-3 to TRBJ1-5, with TRBD1 identical over 8 bases. Germline assignment: CDR1 LGHNA and CDR2 YSLEER. The CDR3 runs to 15 residues. With V trimmed by 1 base and J by 5 bases, 4 bases remained unmatched.

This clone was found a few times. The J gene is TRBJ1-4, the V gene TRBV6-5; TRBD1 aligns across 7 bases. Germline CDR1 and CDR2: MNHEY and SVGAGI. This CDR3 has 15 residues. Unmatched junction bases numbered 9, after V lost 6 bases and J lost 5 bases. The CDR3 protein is CASSFRQGPNEKLFF. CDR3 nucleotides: TGTGCCAGCAGCTTTCGACAGGGACCCAATGAAAAACTGTTTTTT.

Here the CDR3 DNA reads TGTGCCAGCAGCCCTCAAGGGGGAACCACTGAAGCTTTCTTT. Amino acids: CASSPQGGTTEAFF. V and J are TRBV7-3 and TRBJ1-1; tentatively, D is TRBD1 (6 bases). This CDR3 region has 14 residues. V was shortened by 5 bases and J by 4 bases, with 14 bases between the two germline ends. Germline V gives CDR1 SGHTA, CDR2 FQGTGA.

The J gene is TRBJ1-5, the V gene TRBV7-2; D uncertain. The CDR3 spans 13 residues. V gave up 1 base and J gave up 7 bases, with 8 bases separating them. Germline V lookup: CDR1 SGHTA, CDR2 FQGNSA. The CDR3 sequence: CASSLGARQPQHF. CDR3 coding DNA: TGTGCCAGCAGCTTAGGGGCCCGCCAGCCCCAGCATTTT.

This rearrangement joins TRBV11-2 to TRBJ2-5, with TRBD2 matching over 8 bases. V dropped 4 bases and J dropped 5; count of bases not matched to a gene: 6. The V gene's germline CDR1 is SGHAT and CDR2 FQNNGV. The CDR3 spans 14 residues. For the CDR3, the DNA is TGTGCCAGCAGCTCGACTAGCGTTCGGGAGACCCAGTACTTC. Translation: CASSSTSVRETQYF.

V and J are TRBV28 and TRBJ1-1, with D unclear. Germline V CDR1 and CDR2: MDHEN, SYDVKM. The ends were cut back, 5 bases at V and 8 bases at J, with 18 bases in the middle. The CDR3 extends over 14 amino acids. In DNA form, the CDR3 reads TGTGCCAGCAGTCCCGATCGAACTTGGTTCGAAGCTTTCTTT. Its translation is CASSPDRTWFEAFF.

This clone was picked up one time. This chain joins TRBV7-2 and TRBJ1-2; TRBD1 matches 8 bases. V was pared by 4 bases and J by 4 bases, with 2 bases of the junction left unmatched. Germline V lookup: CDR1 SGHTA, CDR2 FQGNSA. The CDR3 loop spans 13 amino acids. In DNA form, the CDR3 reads TGTGCCAGCAGCTCCGGACAGGGCTATGGCTACACCTTC. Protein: CASSSGQGYGYTF. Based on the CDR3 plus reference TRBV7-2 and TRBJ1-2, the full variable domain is GAGVSQSPSNKVTEKGKDVELRCDPISGHTALYWYRQSLGQGLEFLIYFQGNSAPDKSGLPSDRFSAERTGGSVSTLTIQRTQQEDSAVYLCASSSGQGYGYTFGSGTRLTVV.

The CDR3 DNA is TGTGCCAGCAGCTTAGGGCGGAACTATGGCTACACCTTC. Translating it yields CASSLGRNYGYTF. The chain carries TRBV13 and TRBJ1-2; D gene ambiguous. Per the germline V gene, CDR1 is PRHDT and CDR2 is FYEKMQ (reference sequence). The CDR3 sequence is 13 residues long. V dropped 0 bases and J dropped 2 bases, with 4 bases sitting between them.

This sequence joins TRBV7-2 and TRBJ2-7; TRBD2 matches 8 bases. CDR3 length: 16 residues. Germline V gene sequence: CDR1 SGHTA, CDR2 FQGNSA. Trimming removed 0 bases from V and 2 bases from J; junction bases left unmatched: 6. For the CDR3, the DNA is TGTGCCAGCAGCTTAGCGCAAGGAGCGGGGGCCTACGAGCAGTACTTC. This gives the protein CASSLAQGAGAYEQYF.

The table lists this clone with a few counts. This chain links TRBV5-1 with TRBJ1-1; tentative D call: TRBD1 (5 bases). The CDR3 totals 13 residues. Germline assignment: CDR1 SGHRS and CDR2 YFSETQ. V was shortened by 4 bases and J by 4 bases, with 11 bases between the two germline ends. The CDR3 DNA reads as TGCGCCAGCAGCCCGGACAAACTCACTGAAGCTTTCTTT. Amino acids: CASSPDKLTEAFF.